This T cell receptor beta chain came from a study of T cells in Graves' hyperthyroidism and ophthalmopathy. In the study overall: At initial diagnosis, before any treatment had begun, peripheral blood was obtained.

When hyperthyroidism was first diagnosed, the blood sample was taken, preceding any ophthalmopathy symptoms. There were TCR beta CDR3 regions amplified from RNA transcripts. With the HTBI primer set, the TCR CDR3 went through a first round of RT-PCR. Via MiXCR, TCRdb re-called the multiplex PCR reads, giving one row per CDR3 protein. This table holds 300,000 to 450,000 distinct CDR3 sequences, 15% to 18% found once. Study-level findings and limits: Peripheral blood also featured most of the thyroid clonotypes expanded above 0.001.

This clonotype has a single count. Its matching antigen is unknown. Germline CDR1 is MNHNY and CDR2 is SVGAGI (reference sequence). Trimming removed 0 bases at V and 4 bases at J, with 9 bases between. The CDR3 totals 14 residues. The TCR sequence derives from a woman between 18 and 29 years old with Graves' hyperthyroidism that later progressed to Graves' ophthalmopathy. The material sequenced was blood. The chain couples TRBV6-6 to TRBJ2-5; D is uncertain. The CDR3 nucleotides read TGTGCCAGCAGTTACTCAGCGAGCCGAGAGACCCAGTACTTC. Protein sequence: CASSYSASRETQYF.